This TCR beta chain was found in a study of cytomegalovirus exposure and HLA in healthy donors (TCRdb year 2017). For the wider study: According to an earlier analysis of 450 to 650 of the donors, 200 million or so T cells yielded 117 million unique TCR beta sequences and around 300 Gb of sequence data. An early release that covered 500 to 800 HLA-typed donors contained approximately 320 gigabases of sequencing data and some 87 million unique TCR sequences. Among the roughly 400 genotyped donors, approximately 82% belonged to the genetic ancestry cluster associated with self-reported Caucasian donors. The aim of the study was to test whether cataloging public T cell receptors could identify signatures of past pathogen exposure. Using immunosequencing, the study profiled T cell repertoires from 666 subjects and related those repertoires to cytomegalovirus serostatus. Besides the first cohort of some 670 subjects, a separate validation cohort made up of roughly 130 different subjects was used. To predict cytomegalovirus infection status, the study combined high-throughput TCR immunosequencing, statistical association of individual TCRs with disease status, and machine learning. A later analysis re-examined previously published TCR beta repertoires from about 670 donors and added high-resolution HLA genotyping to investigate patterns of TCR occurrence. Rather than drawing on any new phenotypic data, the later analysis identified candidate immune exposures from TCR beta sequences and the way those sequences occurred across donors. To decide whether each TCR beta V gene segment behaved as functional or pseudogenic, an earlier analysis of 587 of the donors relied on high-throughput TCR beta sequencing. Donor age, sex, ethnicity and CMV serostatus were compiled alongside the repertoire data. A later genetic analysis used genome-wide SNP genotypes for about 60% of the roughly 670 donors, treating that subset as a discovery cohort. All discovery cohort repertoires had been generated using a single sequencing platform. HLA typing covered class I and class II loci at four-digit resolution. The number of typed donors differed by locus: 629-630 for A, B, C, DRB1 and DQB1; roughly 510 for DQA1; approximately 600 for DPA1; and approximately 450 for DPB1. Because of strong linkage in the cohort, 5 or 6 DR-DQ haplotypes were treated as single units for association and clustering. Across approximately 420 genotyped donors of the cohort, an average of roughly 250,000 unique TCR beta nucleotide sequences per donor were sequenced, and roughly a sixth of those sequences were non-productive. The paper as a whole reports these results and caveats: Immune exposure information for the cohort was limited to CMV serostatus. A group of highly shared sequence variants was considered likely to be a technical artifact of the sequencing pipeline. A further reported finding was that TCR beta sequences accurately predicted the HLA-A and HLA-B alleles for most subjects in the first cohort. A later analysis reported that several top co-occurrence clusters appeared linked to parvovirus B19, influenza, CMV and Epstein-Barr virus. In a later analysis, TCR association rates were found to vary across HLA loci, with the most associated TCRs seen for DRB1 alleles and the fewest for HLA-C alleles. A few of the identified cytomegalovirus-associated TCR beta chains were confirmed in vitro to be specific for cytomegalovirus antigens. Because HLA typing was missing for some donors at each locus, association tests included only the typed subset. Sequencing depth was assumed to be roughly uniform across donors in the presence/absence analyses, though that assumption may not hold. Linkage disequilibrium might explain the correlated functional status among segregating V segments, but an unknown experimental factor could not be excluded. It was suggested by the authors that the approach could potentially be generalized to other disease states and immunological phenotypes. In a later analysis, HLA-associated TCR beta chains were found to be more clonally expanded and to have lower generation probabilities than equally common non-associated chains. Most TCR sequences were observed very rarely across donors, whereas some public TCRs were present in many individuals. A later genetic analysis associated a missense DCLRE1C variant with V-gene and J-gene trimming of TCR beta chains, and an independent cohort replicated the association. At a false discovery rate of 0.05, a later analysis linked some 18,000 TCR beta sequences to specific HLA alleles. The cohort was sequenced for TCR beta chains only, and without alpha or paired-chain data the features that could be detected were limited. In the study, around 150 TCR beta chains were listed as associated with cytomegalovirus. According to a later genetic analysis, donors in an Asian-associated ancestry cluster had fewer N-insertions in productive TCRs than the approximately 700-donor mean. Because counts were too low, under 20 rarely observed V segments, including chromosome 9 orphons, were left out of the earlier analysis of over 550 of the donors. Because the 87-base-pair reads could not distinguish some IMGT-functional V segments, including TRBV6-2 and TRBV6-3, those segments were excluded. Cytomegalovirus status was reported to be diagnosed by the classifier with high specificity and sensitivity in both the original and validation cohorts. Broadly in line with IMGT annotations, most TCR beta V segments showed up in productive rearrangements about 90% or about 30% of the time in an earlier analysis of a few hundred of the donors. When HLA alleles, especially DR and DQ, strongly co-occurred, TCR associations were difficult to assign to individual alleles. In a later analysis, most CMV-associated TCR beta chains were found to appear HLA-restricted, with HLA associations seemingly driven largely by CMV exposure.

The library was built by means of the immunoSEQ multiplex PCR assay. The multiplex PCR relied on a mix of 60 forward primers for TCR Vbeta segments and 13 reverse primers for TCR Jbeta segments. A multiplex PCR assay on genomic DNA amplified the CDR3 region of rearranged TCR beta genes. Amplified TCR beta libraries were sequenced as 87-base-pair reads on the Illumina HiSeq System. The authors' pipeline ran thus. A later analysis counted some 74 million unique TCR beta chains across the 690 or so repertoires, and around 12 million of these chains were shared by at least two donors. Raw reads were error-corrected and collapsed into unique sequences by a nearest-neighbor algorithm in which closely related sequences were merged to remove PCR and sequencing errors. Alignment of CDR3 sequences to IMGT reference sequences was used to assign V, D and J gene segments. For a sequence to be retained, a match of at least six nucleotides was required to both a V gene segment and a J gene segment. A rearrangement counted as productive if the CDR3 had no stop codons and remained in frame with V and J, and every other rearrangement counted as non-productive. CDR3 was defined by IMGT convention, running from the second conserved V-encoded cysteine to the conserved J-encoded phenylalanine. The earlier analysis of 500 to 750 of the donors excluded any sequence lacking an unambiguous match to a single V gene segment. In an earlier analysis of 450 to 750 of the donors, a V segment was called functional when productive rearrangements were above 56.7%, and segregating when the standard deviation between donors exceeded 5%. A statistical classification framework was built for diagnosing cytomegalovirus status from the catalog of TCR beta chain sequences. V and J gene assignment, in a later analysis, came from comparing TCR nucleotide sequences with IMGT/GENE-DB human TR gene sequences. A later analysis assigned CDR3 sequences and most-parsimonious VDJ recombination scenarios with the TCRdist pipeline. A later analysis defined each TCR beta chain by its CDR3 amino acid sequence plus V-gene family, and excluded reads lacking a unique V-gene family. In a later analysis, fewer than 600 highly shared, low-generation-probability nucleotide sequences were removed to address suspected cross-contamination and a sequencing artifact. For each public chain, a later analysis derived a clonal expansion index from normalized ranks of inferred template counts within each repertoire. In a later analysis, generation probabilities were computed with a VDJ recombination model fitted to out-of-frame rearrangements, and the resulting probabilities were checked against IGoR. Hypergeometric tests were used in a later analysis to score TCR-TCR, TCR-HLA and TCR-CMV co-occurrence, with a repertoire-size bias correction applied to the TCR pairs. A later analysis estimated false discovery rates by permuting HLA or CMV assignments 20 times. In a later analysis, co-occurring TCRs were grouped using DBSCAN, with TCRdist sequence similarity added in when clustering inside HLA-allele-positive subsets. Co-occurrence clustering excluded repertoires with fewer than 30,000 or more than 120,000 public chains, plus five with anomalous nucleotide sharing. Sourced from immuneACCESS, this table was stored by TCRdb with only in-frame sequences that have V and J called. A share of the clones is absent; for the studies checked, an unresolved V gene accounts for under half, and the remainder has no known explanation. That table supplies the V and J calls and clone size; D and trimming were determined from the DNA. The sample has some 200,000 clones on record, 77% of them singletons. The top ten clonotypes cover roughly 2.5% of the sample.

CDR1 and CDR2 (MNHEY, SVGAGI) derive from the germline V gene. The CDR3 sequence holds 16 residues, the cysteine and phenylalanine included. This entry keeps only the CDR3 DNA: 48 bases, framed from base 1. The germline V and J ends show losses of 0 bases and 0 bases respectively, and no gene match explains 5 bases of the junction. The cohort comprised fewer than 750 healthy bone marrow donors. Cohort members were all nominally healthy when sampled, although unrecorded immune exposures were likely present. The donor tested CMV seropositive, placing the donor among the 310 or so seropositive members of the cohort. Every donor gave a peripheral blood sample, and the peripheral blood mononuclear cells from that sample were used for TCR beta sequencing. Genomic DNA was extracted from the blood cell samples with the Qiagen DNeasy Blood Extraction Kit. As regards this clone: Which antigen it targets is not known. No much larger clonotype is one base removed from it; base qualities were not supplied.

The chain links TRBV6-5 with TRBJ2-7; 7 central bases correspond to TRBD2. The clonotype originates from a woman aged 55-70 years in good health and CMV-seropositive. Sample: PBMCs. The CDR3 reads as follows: CASSYSLASGSYEQYF. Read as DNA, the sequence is TGTGCCAGCAGTTACTCTTTGGCTAGCGGCTCCTACGAGCAGTACTTC.